A selection of T cell receptor beta chains follows, all from one sample in a study of shared clonotypes between healthy human individuals. Here immunoSEQ multiplex PCR was the method, and the copy in TCRdb shows in-frame clones only, minus some. The top ten hold about 0.37% of the sample, which has a few million clones, just over 90% seen once. Source material: naive CD4+ T cells from PBMCs. Receptors originate from a man aged 18 to 29 in good health. Some clones in this sample may be carry-over from other donors' samples. CDR3s leave out the opening cysteine and the closing phenylalanine or tryptophan.

J,V,CDR3
TRBJ1-3,TRBV27,ASSSLGTGSGLAGNTIY
TRBJ2-5,TRBV7-3,ASSQRNEETQY
TRBJ1-2,TRBV18,ASSSRGHGYT
TRBJ1-2,TRBV2,ASRMTENYGYT
TRBJ2-1,TRBV4-2,ASSHARDSYNEQF
TRBJ2-1,TRBV4-2,ASSQEFLAAYNEQF
TRBJ2-7,TRBV4-1,ASSGGRWNGEQY
TRBJ1-2,TRBV10-2,ASSEPFYGYT
TRBJ2-5,TRBV27,ASSTRTSGRGETQY
TRBJ1-1,TRBV11-2,ASSLGHRYRRT
TRBJ2-5,TRBV7-3,ASSLGTGGWETQY
TRBJ1-5,TRBV19,ASRRGGLGNQPQH
TRBJ2-3,TRBV14,ASSQTWGLATDTQY
TRBJ1-1,TRBV5-1,ASSSRTRADRGLMNTEAF
TRBJ1-2,TRBV28,ASSIPNTGAYGYT
TRBJ2-3,TRBV29-1,SVGYLTDTQY
TRBJ1-1,TRBV18,ASSAGQNMNTEAF
TRBJ2-2,TRBV18,ASSPSAVYTGELF
TRBJ2-1,TRBV6-5,ASSSAGVGYNEQF
TRBJ2-1,TRBV28,ASSTQTSADEQF
TRBJ1-4,TRBV5-1,ASSLRGATNEKLF
TRBJ2-6,TRBV5-4,ASSLTGANVLT
TRBJ2-7,TRBV7-2,ASSIGQGAYEQY
TRBJ2-7,TRBV7-6,ASSSDREAEQY
TRBJ2-7,TRBV18,ASSPTASSSYEQY
TRBJ2-1,TRBV7-2,ASSKDGRNEQF
TRBJ1-2,TRBV5-4,ASSFTAGRYGYT
TRBJ2-5,TRBV11-2,ASSPWGETQY
TRBJ2-3,TRBV5-1,ASSFGLSTDTQY
TRBJ2-7,TRBV28,ASSPSDRSTYEQY
TRBJ2-5,TRBV28,ASRESGWLETQY
TRBJ1-4,TRBV28,ASSLTGSNEKLF
TRBJ2-5,TRBV18,ASSSSRVQETQY
TRBJ1-3,TRBV29-1,SVTLGQDANGNTIY
TRBJ1-5,TRBV5-1,ASSLGGASNQPQH
TRBJ1-2,TRBV21-1,ASSKGRGYT
TRBJ1-1,TRBV29-1,SVDRGLGNTEAF
TRBJ1-3,TRBV6-6,ASRKRRASTGNTIY
TRBJ2-3,TRBV9,ASSLRGHTDTQY
TRBJ2-5,TRBV4-1,ASSQVWVQETQY
TRBJ2-3,TRBV9,ASSFLAGSTDTQY
TRBJ1-1,TRBV19,ASSMYWTEAF
TRBJ1-3,TRBV28,ASTPPRQALNTIY
TRBJ2-5,TRBV5-6,ASMFGQETQY
TRBJ1-3,TRBV4-2,ASSQDGPGGRSGNTIY
TRBJ2-7,TRBV20-1,SAARTTEQY
TRBJ1-1,TRBV18,ASSDWWGGTEAF
TRBJ2-5,TRBV5-1,ASSLDRGGLLQETQY
TRBJ1-4,TRBV27,ASSRGIHEKLF
TRBJ1-1,TRBV6-6,ASSYRDSPEAF
TRBJ1-2,TRBV7-9,ASSFGQGYGYT
TRBJ2-7,TRBV19,ASSRRGPYEQY
TRBJ2-1,TRBV7-2,ASSSRTGTKQF
TRBJ2-2,TRBV5-5,ASSSPTLHTGELF